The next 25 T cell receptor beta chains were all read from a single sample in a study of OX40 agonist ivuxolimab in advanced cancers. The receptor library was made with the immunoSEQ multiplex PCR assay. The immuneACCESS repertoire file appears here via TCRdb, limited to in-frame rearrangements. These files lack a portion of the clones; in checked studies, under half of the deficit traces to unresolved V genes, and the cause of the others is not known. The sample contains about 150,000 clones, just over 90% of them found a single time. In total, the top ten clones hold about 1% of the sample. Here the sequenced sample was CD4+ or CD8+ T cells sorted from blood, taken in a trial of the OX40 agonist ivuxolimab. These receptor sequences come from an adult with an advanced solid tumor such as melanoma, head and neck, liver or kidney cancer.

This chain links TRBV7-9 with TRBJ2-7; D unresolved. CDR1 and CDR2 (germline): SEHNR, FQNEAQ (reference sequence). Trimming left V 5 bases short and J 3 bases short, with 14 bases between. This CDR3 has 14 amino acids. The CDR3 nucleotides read TGTGCCAGCAGCCCAGCCCTACGTAGCTACGAGCAGTACTTC. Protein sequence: CASSPALRSYEQYF.

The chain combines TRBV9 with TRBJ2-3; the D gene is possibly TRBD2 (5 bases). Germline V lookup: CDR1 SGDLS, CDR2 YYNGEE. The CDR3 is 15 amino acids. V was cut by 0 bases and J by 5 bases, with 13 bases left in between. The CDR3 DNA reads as TGTGCCAGCAGCGTAGCTCCCGGGGAGAGAGATACGCAGTATTTT. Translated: CASSVAPGERDTQYF.

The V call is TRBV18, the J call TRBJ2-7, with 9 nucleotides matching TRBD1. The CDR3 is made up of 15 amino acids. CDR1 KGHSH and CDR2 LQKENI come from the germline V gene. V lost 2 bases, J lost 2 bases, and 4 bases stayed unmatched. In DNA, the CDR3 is TGTGCCAGCTCACCAGGGACAGGGAGCGCCTACGAGCAGTACTTC. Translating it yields CASSPGTGSAYEQYF.

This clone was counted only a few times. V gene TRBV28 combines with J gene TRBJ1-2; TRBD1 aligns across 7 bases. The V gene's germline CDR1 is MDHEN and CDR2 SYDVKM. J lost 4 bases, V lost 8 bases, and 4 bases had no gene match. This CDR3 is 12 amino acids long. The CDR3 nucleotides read TGTGCCAGCCTGGGACAGTCCTATGGCTACACCTTC. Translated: CASLGQSYGYTF.

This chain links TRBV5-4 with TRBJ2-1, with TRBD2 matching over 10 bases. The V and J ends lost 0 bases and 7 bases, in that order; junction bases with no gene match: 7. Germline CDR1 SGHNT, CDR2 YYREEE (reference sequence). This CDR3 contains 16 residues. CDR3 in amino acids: CASSLGAGGPRNEQFF. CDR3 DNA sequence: TGTGCCAGCAGCTTGGGAGCGGGAGGGCCTAGGAATGAGCAGTTCTTC.

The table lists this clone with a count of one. Written as DNA, the CDR3 is TGTGCCAGCAGTTCAAGGACAGGGGGCTCCTATGGCTACACCTTC. Translation gives CASSSRTGGSYGYTF. The chain carries TRBV6-5 and TRBJ1-2, with 11 nucleotides matching TRBD1. Germline CDR1 reads MNHEY; CDR2 reads SVGAGI. The CDR3 is 15 amino acids. The J segment lost 4 bases and the V segment lost 4 bases, leaving 5 bases of the junction unmatched.

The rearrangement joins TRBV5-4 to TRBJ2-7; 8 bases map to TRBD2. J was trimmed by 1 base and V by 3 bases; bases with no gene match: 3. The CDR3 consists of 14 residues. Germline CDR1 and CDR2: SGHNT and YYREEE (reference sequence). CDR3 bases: TGTGCCAGCAGCTATCCTAGCGGGTCCTACGAGCAGTACTTC. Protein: CASSYPSGSYEQYF.

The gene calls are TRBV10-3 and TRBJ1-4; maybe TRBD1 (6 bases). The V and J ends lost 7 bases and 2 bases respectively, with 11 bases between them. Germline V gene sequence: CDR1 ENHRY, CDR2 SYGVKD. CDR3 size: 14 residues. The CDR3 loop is CAIKGDTTNEKLFF. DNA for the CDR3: TGTGCCATCAAGGGGGACACTACTAATGAAAAACTGTTTTTT.

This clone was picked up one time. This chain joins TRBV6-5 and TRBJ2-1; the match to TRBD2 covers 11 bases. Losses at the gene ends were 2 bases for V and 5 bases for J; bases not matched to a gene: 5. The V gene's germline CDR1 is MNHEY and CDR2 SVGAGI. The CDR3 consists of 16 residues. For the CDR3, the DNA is TGTGCCAGCAGTTACGCGACTAGCGGGATTCACAATGAGCAGTTCTTC. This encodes CASSYATSGIHNEQFF.

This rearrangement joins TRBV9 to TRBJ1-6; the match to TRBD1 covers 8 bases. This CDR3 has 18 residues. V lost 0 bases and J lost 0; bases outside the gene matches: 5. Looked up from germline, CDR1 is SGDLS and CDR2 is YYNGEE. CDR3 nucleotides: TGTGCCAGCAGCGTAGACGGACAGGGAAGCTCCTATAATTCACCCCTCCACTTT. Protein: CASSVDGQGSSYNSPLHF.

In nucleotides, the CDR3 is TGCGCCAGCAGCCTGGGACTAGCGGCCGAGCAGTACTTC. Its translation is CASSLGLAAEQYF. The rearrangement links TRBV5-1 to TRBJ2-7, with 11 bases fitting TRBD2. The CDR3 totals 13 residues. V trimming: 4 bases; J trimming: 6 bases; junction bases outside the gene matches: 3. Per germline, CDR1 SGHRS and CDR2 YFSETQ.

The CDR3 bases are TGTGCCAGTAGTAGGGACAGGGGGCGGATCGGGAATCAGCCCCAGTATTTT. It specifies CASSRDRGRIGNQPQYF. The chain is built from TRBV19 and TRBJ1-5; 12 bases fit TRBD1. The end of the DNA fits TRBJ2-3 better, so the J call may be wrong. The CDR3 extends over 17 amino acids. The germline CDR1 and CDR2 sequences are LNHDA and SQIVND (reference sequence).

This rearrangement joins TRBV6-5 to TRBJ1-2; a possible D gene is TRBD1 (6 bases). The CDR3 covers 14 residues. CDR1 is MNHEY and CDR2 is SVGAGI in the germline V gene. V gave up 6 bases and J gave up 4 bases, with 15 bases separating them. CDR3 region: CASRGTGLGYGYTF. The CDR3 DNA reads TGTGCCAGCAGGGGAACAGGGCTGGGCTATGGCTACACCTTC.

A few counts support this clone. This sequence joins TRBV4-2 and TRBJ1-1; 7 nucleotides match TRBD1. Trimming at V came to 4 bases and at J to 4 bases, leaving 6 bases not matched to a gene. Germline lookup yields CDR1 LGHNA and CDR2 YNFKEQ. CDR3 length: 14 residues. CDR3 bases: TGTGCCAGCAGCCGGGGGGCAGGGGGCACTGAAGCTTTCTTT. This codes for CASSRGAGGTEAFF.

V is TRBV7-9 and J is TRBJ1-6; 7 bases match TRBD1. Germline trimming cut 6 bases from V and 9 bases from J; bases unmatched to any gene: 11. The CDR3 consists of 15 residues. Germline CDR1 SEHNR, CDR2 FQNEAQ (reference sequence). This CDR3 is CASRRTGGIPSPLHF. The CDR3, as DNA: TGTGCCAGCAGACGGACAGGCGGGATACCTTCACCCCTCCACTTT.

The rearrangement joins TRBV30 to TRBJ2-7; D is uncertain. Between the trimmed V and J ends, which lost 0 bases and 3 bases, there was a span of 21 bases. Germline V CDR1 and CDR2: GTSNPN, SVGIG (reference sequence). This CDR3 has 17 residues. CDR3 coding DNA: TGTGCCTGGAGTGTCTCGGTTTACATTACGGGCAACTACGAGCAGTACTTC. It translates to CAWSVSVYITGNYEQYF.

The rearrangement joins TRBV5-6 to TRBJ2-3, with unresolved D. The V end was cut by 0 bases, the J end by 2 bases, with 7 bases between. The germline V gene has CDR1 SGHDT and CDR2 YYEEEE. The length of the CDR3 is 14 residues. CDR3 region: CASSLVAFTDTQYF. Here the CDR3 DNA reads TGTGCCAGCAGCTTGGTGGCTTTCACAGATACGCAGTATTTT.

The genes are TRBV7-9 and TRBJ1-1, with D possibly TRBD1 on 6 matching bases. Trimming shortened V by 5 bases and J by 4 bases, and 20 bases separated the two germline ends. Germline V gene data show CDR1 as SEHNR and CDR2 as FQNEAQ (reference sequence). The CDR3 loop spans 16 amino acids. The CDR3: CASSPNWGRGGTEAFF. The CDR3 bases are TGTGCCAGCAGCCCTAATTGGGGCAGGGGAGGCACTGAAGCTTTCTTT.

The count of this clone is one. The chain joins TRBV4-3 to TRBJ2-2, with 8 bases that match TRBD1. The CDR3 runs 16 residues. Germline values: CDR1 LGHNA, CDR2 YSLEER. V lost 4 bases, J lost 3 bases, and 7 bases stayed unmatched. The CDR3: CASSRARGQDTGELFF. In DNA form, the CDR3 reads TGCGCCAGCAGCCGTGCCAGGGGGCAGGACACCGGGGAGCTGTTTTTT.

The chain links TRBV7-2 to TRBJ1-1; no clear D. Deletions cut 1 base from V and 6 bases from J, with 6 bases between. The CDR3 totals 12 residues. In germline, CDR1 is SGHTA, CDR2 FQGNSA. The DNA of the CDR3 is TGTGCCAGCAGCTTAGTTTTCGCTGAAGCTTTCTTT. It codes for CASSLVFAEAFF.

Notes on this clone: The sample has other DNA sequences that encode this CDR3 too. CDR3 sequence reads: CASSPGDGYTF. The CDR3 DNA sequence: TGTGCCAGCTCACCAGGGGACGGCTACACCTTC. The rearrangement joins TRBV18 to TRBJ1-2; a weak D match, TRBD1 (5 bases). V was pared by 2 bases and J by 8 bases, with 6 bases between. The germline V gene encodes CDR1 KGHSH and CDR2 LQKENI. This CDR3 contains 11 residues.

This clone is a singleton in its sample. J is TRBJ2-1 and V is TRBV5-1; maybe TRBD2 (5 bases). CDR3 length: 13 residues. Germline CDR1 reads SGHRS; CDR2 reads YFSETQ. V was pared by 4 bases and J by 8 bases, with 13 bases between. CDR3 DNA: TGCGCCAGCAGCCCGGGGTCAGTCGATGAGCAGTTCTTC. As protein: CASSPGSVDEQFF.

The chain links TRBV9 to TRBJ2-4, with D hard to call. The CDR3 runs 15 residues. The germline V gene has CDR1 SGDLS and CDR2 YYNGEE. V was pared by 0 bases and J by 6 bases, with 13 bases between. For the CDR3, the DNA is TGTGCCAGCAGCGTAGCGGCCAAGCATGGAAACATTCAGTACTTC. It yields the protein CASSVAAKHGNIQYF.

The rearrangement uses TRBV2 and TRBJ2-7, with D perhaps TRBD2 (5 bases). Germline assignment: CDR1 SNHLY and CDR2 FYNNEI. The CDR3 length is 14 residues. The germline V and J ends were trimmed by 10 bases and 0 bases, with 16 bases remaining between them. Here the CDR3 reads CAMRPLEGSYEQYF. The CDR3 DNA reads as TGTGCCATGCGCCCGCTAGAGGGCTCCTACGAGCAGTACTTC. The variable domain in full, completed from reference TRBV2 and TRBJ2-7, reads EPEVTQTPSHQVTQMGQEVILRCVPISNHLYFYWYRQILGQKVEFLVSFYNNEISEKSEIFDDQFSVERPDGSNFTLKIRSTKLEDSAMYFCAMRPLEGSYEQYFGPGTRLTVT.

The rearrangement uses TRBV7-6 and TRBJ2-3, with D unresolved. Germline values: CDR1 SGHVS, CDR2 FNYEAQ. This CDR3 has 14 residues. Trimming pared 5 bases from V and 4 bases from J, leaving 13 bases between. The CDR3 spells CASSLDLIPDTQYF. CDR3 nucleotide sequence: TGTGCCAGCAGCCTGGACCTGATCCCAGATACGCAGTATTTT.